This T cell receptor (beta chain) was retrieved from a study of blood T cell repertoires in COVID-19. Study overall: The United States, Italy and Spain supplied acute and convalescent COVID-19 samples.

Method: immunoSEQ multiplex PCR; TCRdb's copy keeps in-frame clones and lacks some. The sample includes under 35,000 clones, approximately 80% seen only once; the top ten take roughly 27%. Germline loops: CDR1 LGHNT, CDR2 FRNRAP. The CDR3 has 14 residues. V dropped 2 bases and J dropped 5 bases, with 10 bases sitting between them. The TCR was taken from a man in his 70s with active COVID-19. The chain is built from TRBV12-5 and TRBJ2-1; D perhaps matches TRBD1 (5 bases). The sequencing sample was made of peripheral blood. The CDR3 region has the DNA TGTGCTAGTGGTTTGTATCAGGGCCACAATGAGCAGTTCTTC. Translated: CASGLYQGHNEQFF.